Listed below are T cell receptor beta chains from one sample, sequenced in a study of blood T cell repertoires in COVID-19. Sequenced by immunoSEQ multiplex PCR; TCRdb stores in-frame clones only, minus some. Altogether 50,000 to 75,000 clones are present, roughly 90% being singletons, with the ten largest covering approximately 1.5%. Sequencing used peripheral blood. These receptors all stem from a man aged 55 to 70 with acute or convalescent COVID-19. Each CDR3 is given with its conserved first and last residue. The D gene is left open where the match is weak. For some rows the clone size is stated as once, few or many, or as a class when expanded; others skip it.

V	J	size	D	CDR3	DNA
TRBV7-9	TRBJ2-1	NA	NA	CASSLSPGCNEQFF	TGTGCCAGCAGCTTATCGCCAGGGTGTAATGAGCAGTTCTTC
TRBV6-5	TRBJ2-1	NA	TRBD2	CASSQSGVNYNEQFF	TGTGCCAGCAGTCAGAGCGGGGTTAATTACAATGAGCAGTTCTTC
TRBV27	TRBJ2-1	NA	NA	CASSLQNEQFF	TGTGCCAGCAGTTTACAAAATGAGCAGTTCTTC
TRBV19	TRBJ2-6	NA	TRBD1	CASTSPSGQGKVSGANVLTF	TGTGCCAGTACATCCCCTTCAGGACAGGGAAAGGTTTCCGGGGCCAACGTCCTGACTTTC
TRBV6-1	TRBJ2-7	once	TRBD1	CASSDRGHSYEQYF	TGTGCCAGCAGTGACAGGGGGCACTCCTACGAGCAGTACTTC
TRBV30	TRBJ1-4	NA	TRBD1	CAWHPGQGYEKLFF	TGTGCCTGGCACCCGGGACAGGGATATGAAAAACTGTTTTTT
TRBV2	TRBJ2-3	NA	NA	CASSEVGVVKYF	TGTGCCAGCAGTGAAGTCGGGGTTGTCAAGTATTTT
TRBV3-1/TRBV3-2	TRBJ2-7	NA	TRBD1	CASSPRDRGVRIRYEQYF	TGTGCCAGCAGCCCCAGGGACAGGGGGGTCCGTATCCGGTACGAGCAGTACTTC
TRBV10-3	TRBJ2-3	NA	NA	CAISDAASDTQYF	TGTGCCATCAGTGATGCCGCGTCAGATACGCAGTATTTT
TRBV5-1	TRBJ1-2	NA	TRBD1	CASSLGTGGGGYTF	TGCGCCAGCAGCCTGGGGACAGGGGGCGGTGGCTACACCTTC
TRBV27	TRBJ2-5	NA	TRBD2	CASWTGGEETQYF	TGTGCCAGCTGGACGGGGGGGGAAGAGACCCAGTACTTC
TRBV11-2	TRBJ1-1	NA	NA	CASSVPRDLNTEAFF	TGTGCCAGCAGCGTACCACGAGACTTGAACACTGAAGCTTTCTTT
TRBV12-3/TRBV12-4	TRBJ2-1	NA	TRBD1	CASRFRGNEQFF	TGTGCCAGCAGGTTCAGGGGGAATGAGCAGTTCTTC
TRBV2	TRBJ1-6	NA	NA	CASSEKSLRLTEDFRNSPLHF	TGTGCCAGCAGTGAAAAATCTCTGCGTTTGACAGAAGATTTCCGTAATTCACCCCTCCACTTT
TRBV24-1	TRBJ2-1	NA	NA	CATSEDSYNEQFF	TGTGCCACCAGTGAGGACAGCTACAATGAGCAGTTCTTC
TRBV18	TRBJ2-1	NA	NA	CASSLPNEQFF	TGTGCCAGCTCACTCCCTAATGAGCAGTTCTTC
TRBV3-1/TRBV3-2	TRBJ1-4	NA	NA	CASSHRQEEVVFF	TGTGCCAGCAGCCACAGACAGGAGGAAGTGGTGTTTTTT
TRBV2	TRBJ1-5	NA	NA	CASRRTHDQPQHF	TGTGCCAGCAGAAGAACACATGATCAGCCCCAGCATTTT
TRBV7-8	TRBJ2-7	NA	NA	CASSLGISAGYEQYF	TGTGCCAGCAGCTTAGGAATCAGCGCGGGCTACGAGCAGTACTTC
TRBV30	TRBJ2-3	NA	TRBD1	CAWGDSYTDTQYF	TGTGCCTGGGGGGACAGCTACACAGATACGCAGTATTTT
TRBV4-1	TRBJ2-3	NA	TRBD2	CASSQDIPLTSGGADTQYF	TGCGCCAGCAGCCAAGATATCCCCCTGACTAGCGGGGGGGCAGATACGCAGTATTTT
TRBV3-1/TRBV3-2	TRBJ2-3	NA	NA	CASSPSSTDTQYF	TGTGCCAGCAGCCCATCAAGCACAGATACGCAGTATTTT
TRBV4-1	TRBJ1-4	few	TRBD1	CASSQDPPAGTGFGKLFF	TGCGCCAGCAGCCAAGATCCGCCTGCCGGGACAGGGTTTGGAAAACTGTTTTTT
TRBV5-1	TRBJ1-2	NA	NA	CASSLAGSNYGYTF	TGCGCCAGCAGCTTGGCGGGATCTAACTATGGCTACACCTTC
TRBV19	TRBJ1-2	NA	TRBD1	CASSRQGGGYTF	TGTGCCAGTAGTAGACAGGGAGGTGGCTACACCTTC
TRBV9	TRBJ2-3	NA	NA	CASRKDVEGFTDTQYF	TGTGCCAGCAGAAAGGACGTTGAGGGTTTCACAGATACGCAGTATTTT
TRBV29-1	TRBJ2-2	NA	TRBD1	CSVEIGTGATGELFF	TGCAGCGTTGAGATTGGGACAGGGGCCACCGGGGAGCTGTTTTTT
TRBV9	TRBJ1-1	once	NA	CASSVERNTEAFF	TGTGCCAGCAGCGTAGAGAGGAACACTGAAGCTTTCTTT
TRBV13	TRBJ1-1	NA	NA	CASSLFRDRNTEAFF	TGTGCCAGCAGCTTATTCCGGGATCGGAACACTGAAGCTTTCTTT
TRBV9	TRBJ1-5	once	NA	CASSAHGGNQPQHF	TGTGCCAGCAGCGCACATGGGGGGAATCAGCCCCAGCATTTT
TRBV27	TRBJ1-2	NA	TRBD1	CASSLYSLGTGVRRNYGYTF	TGTGCCAGCAGTTTATATTCTTTGGGGACAGGGGTCCGGAGAAACTATGGCTACACCTTC
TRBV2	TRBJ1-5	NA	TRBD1	CASSEETGRNQPQHF	TGTGCCAGCAGTGAAGAGACAGGGAGGAATCAGCCCCAGCATTTT
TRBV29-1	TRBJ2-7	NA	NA	CSVEKGVYEQYF	TGCAGCGTTGAGAAGGGAGTCTACGAGCAGTACTTC